The entry that follows covers one T cell receptor beta chain sequence. Its cognate antigen has yet to be identified. No per-base quality is available; no much larger clone lies one base away. Taken from the germline V gene, the CDR1 and CDR2 loops are MDHEN and SYDVKM. From the cysteine up to the phenylalanine, the CDR3 has a length of 15 residues. Only the CDR3 DNA stays, 45 bases, in frame from base 1. Trimming removed 6 bases from V and 0 bases from J, leaving 12 bases between the germline ends. The sample originates from a study of T cells in Graves' hyperthyroidism and ophthalmopathy (dated by TCRdb to the late 2010s). Background on the whole study: Peripheral blood samples were taken at the time of initial diagnosis, prior to any treatment. The 75 to 100 discovery patients were randomly split 7:3 into training and test sets. After sampling, hyperthyroidism patients received methimazole starting at 30 mg daily, and ophthalmopathy patients received high-dose intravenous methylprednisolone. Prospective prediction of ophthalmopathy was tested in an independent validation cohort consisting of some 18 hyperthyroidism patients and about 17 patients who later progressed to ophthalmopathy. According to the paper, TCR Vbeta CDR3 sequencing was carried out on around 140 peripheral blood samples, which came from under 50 ophthalmopathy, around 74 hyperthyroidism and roughly 17 progressor patients. The study also compared thyroid tissue and blood T-cell repertoires from about 6 Graves' hyperthyroidism patients. A discovery cohort of around 98 patients, 43 with Graves' ophthalmopathy and 55 to 60 with stable Graves' hyperthyroidism, was used to find distinguishing TCR V-J signatures.

What the research found in general, with its limitations: Sample size was not statistically predetermined, and investigators were not blinded to group allocation. In validation, the model predicted progression to ophthalmopathy with roughly 66% sensitivity and 72.22% specificity, a median of 6.5 months before onset. Most expanded thyroid clonotypes (frequency above 0.001) were also detected in blood, a finding suggesting that blood repertoires may reflect thyroid immune responses. In cross-validation, a model built on a 13 V-J signature told ophthalmopathy apart from stable hyperthyroidism with over 85% sensitivity and 81% to 82% specificity, and in testing the same model reached 80%/75%.

The hyperthyroidism patients were between 18 and 65 years old and newly diagnosed, with a disease duration of less than 2 months. Exclusion was applied to patients with uncontrolled infections, other autoimmune diseases, pregnancy or lactation. Diagnoses were established on the basis of clinical symptoms, serum thyroxine and TRAb, thyroid ultrasound, and orbital computed tomography. Blood from progressor patients was collected at the time of first diagnosis with hyperthyroidism, before any ophthalmopathy symptoms had appeared. PBMCs were separated from approximately 9.9 ml of fresh peripheral blood using Ficoll-Paque density gradient centrifugation. Progressor patients were initially diagnosed with Graves' hyperthyroidism and developed ophthalmopathy during follow-up. Trizol reagent was used to extract total RNA, and RNA quality was then checked on an Agilent 2100 Bioanalyzer. TCR beta CDR3 regions were amplified from RNA transcripts. For the first round of RT-PCR on the TCR CDR3, the HTBI primer set was used together with the Qiagen OneStep RT-PCR kit. Libraries were constructed in a second round of multiplex PCR, after which size selection and purification were carried out. Libraries were sequenced paired-end with 100 bp reads on an Illumina HiSeq2000. Concerning the study's data processing: SOAPnuke was used to process the raw data, throwing out any read that contained adapters or uncalled bases, had a mean Phred below 15, or lacked an exact constant-primer or identifier match. COPE v1.2.5 was used to merge the high-quality paired reads, and each unique nucleotide sequence was defined as a clonotype. MiTCR v1.1 was used to align clonotypes to the IMGT TRBV, TRBD and TRBJ reference segments. Only V-J combinations with frequency above 0.0001, covering about 99% of repertoires, were analysed. The TCS score was defined as F50 (clonal expansion) divided by E x V (chaos), with BLOSUM62-based TCRdist calculated between CDR3 peptides within each V-J. Welch's t-statistics and random forest reduced several hundred V-J features to 13, which were used in a naive Bayes classifier (R e1071). Using fastp at Q25 and MiXCR, TCRdb reprocessed the public reads and kept productive beta chains. Rows with one shared CDR3 protein collapse into an entry with the most common genes and DNA. These V and J calls rely on TCRdb rather than the paper's analysis. Across this sample there are some 140,000 distinct CDR3 sequences, with around 20% seen only once. Of the sample, about 67% is held by the ten largest clones.

This TCR was sampled from a woman in her 50s with Graves' hyperthyroidism that later progressed to Graves' ophthalmopathy. The chain links TRBV28 with TRBJ1-5; a tentative D match to TRBD1 spans 5 bases. Sequencing was carried out using blood. The CDR3 loop reads CASSDQGYSNQPQHF. The DNA reads TGTGCCAGCAGCGATCAGGGTTATAGCAATCAGCCCCAGCATTTT.